A single sample gave rise to the 19 T cell receptor beta chains below, sequenced in a study of cytomegalovirus exposure and HLA in healthy donors. Assay: immunoSEQ multiplex PCR; the TCRdb copy retains only in-frame clones and omits some. This sample carries 200,000 to 300,000 clones, 85% to 90% of them seen once, and the ten largest clones take about 2.8%. What was sequenced was PBMCs. The receptors were sampled from a young man in good health and CMV-seronegative.

This rearrangement joins TRBV5-4 to TRBJ1-3; 10 bases agree with TRBD1. CDR1 and CDR2 (germline): SGHNT, YYREEE (reference sequence). The ends lost 3 bases at V and 2 bases at J; junction bases unmatched: 8. The CDR3 has 17 amino acids. The CDR3 coding sequence is TGTGCCAGCAGCTCGGGGGGTGGGACAGGGGCTGGAAACACCATATATTTT. This gives the protein CASSSGGGTGAGNTIYF.

The chain recombines TRBV7-9 with TRBJ2-3; 7 positions match TRBD1. The CDR3 is made up of 15 amino acids. Germline values: CDR1 SEHNR, CDR2 FQNEAQ (reference sequence). V was clipped by 6 bases and J by 0 bases; unmatched bases: 6. CDR3 loop: CASRGRDSSTDTQYF. DNA for the CDR3: TGTGCCAGCAGGGGCCGGGACAGCAGCACAGATACGCAGTATTTT. Full variable domain (missing parts from reference TRBV7-9 and TRBJ2-3): DTGVSQNPRHKITKRGQNVTFRCDPISEHNRLYWYRQTLGQGPEFLTYFQNEAQLEKSRLLSDRFSAERPKGSFSTLEIQRTEQGDSAMYLCASRGRDSSTDTQYFGPGTRLTVL.

The rearrangement joins TRBV19 to TRBJ2-5; D remains unclear. Trimming removed 1 base from V and 5 bases from J, with 8 bases in between. CDR3 length: 13 residues. CDR1 and CDR2 from the germline V gene are LNHDA and SQIVND (reference sequence). CDR3: CASSIVSKETQYF. CDR3 in DNA: TGTGCCAGTAGTATAGTTAGCAAGGAGACCCAGTACTTC.

The chain has TRBV6-6 and TRBJ2-3; 7 bases map to TRBD2. V was pared by 6 bases and J by 1 base, with 7 bases of the junction left unmatched. The CDR3 length is 15 residues. The germline V gene encodes CDR1 MNHNY and CDR2 SVGAGI (reference sequence). DNA of the CDR3: TGTGCCAGCAGATACCTGGGGGGGGGCACAGATACGCAGTATTTT. As protein: CASRYLGGGTDTQYF.

J is TRBJ1-1 and V is TRBV28; 7 bases are a match to TRBD1. This CDR3 contains 14 residues. Trimming took 6 bases from V and 5 from J; bases not matched to a gene: 9. CDR1 MDHEN and CDR2 SYDVKM come from the germline V gene. CDR3: CASRSTGVRTEAFF. The CDR3 DNA sequence: TGTGCCAGCAGAAGTACAGGGGTTAGGACTGAAGCTTTCTTT.

The V call is TRBV9, the J call TRBJ2-2; 7 nucleotides line up with TRBD2. Looked up from germline, CDR1 is SGDLS and CDR2 is YYNGEE. The CDR3 runs 15 residues. The V gene end was trimmed by 0 bases and the J gene end by 5 bases; junction bases not matched to a gene: 4. CDR3 loop: CASSVGPGGTGELFF. As DNA, the CDR3 is TGTGCCAGCAGCGTAGGTCCGGGGGGTACCGGGGAGCTGTTTTTT.

The chain has TRBV4-3 and TRBJ1-5; D is perhaps TRBD1 (6 bases). CDR3 length: 16 residues. V was pared by 3 bases and J by 4 bases, with 16 bases between. Germline V gene sequence: CDR1 LGHNA, CDR2 YSLEER. CDR3 loop: CASSHKTQGGNQPQHF. In DNA, the CDR3 is TGCGCCAGCAGCCACAAAACACAGGGAGGGAATCAGCCCCAGCATTTT.

The chain carries TRBV28 and TRBJ2-7; D possibly matches TRBD1 or TRBD2 (6 bases each). CDR1 is MDHEN, CDR2 SYDVKM, per germline. The CDR3 has 14 residues. V was cut by 10 bases and J by 1 base, with 17 bases left in between. Written as DNA, the CDR3 is TGTGCCACCAGGAGGGGGTTAAAATCCTACGAGCAGTACTTC. Amino acid sequence: CATRRGLKSYEQYF.

The chain is built from TRBV19 and TRBJ1-2; D perhaps matches TRBD1 (6 bases). Trimming took off 0 bases at V and 8 bases at J, with 13 bases between the two ends. The CDR3 runs 14 residues. Germline CDR1 is LNHDA and CDR2 is SQIVND (reference sequence). CDR3 coding DNA: TGTGCCAGTAGTATAGAGTACAGGGCGAGCGGCTACACCTTC. As protein: CASSIEYRASGYTF.

V gene TRBV11-2 combines with J gene TRBJ1-4; D is uncertain. CDR3 length: 14 amino acids. In germline, CDR1 is SGHAT, CDR2 FQNNGV. Trimming pared 6 bases from V and 0 bases from J, leaving 8 bases between. The CDR3 here is CASSFLSTNEKLFF. The CDR3 nucleotides read TGTGCCAGCAGTTTTCTATCAACTAATGAAAAACTGTTTTTT.

The chain combines TRBV28 with TRBJ2-7; 10 nucleotides align to TRBD1. V was pared by 4 bases and J by 6 bases, with 3 bases of the junction left unmatched. From germline, CDR1 is MDHEN and CDR2 SYDVKM. The CDR3 spans 13 residues. The CDR3 is CASSSGQGSEQYF. CDR3 sequence (DNA): TGTGCCAGCAGTTCGGGACAGGGGAGCGAGCAGTACTTC. The whole variable domain, remainder taken from reference TRBV28 and TRBJ2-7, is DVKVTQSSRYLVKRTGEKVFLECVQDMDHENMFWYRQDPGLGLRLIYFSYDVKMKEKGDIPEGYSVSREKKERFSLILESASTNQTSMYLCASSSGQGSEQYFGPGTRLTVT.

In nucleotides, the CDR3 is TGTGCCAGTAGTATAGCGACAGGGGGCCCAGACATTCAGTACTTC. This codes for CASSIATGGPDIQYF. This rearrangement joins TRBV19 to TRBJ2-4; 10 positions match TRBD1. After removal of 1 base from V and 8 bases from J, the junction contained 5 bases not matched to a gene. This CDR3 has 15 amino acids. Germline V CDR1 and CDR2: LNHDA, SQIVND (reference sequence).

The chain recombines TRBV21-1 with TRBJ1-5; no DNA check was done on the table's D call, TRBD1. TRBV21-1 is listed as a pseudogene. The CDR3 totals 16 residues. The CDR3 spells CASRPGQGLGNQPQHF. CDR3 coding DNA: TGTGCCAGCAGACCGGGACAGGGATTGGGCAATCAGCCCCAGCATTTT.

The chain has TRBV2 and TRBJ1-5; D call uncertain. Looked up from germline, CDR1 is SNHLY and CDR2 is FYNNEI. The CDR3 totals 14 residues. Between the trimmed V and J ends, which lost 4 bases and 6 bases, there was a span of 13 bases. CDR3 DNA sequence: TGTGCCAGCAGTGGAACGGGGATGGGTCAGCCCCAGCATTTT. Protein: CASSGTGMGQPQHF.

The V gene is TRBV27, the J gene TRBJ2-1; TRBD1 might be the D (8 bases). Germline V gives CDR1 MNHEY, CDR2 SMNVEV (reference sequence). Trimming cost V 3 bases and J 8 bases, with 14 bases left between them. The CDR3 contains 14 residues. Here the CDR3 reads CASSFHRGGDEQFF. CDR3 sequence (DNA): TGTGCCAGCAGTTTTCACAGGGGGGGGGATGAGCAGTTCTTC.

This clone has just a few counts. V gene TRBV7-2 combines with J gene TRBJ1-2, with 9 bases fitting TRBD1. The CDR3 is 12 amino acids. Germline V gene data show CDR1 as SGHTA and CDR2 as FQGNSA. V dropped 5 bases and J dropped 8; count of bases not matched to a gene: 3. The CDR3 coding sequence is TGTGCCAGCAGCAAAGGGACAGGGGGCTACACCTTC. This translates into CASSKGTGGYTF.

J is TRBJ1-5 and V is TRBV9, with 11 bases aligning to TRBD1. Germline CDR1 SGDLS, CDR2 YYNGEE. The length of the CDR3 is 15 residues. Losses at the gene ends were 1 base for V and 8 bases for J; bases not matched to a gene: 5. The CDR3 loop is CASSVMGQGVKPQHF. CDR3 nucleotide sequence: TGTGCCAGCAGCGTAATGGGACAGGGGGTTAAGCCCCAGCATTTT.

The chain joins TRBV27 to TRBJ1-6; D is unresolved. The CDR3 contains 15 residues. Trimming left V 5 bases short and J 0 bases short, with 8 bases between. The germline V gene encodes CDR1 MNHEY and CDR2 SMNVEV (reference sequence). This CDR3 reads CASSLKSSYNSPLHF. The DNA for the CDR3 is TGTGCCAGCAGTCTCAAGAGCTCCTATAATTCACCCCTCCACTTT.

The chain recombines TRBV4-1 with TRBJ1-1; 10 nucleotides align to TRBD1. The V gene's germline CDR1 is MGHRA and CDR2 YSYEKL. Trimming took 3 bases from V and 5 from J; bases not matched to a gene: 9. This CDR3 contains 16 residues. CDR3 coding DNA: TGCGCCAGCAGCCAGTCTCGGGGACAGGGGAGGACTGAAGCTTTCTTT. Translated: CASSQSRGQGRTEAFF.